The present TCR beta chain was sequenced within a study of T cells in Graves' hyperthyroidism and ophthalmopathy. CDR3 length: 16 amino acids. Germline V gene data show CDR1 as SGHVS and CDR2 as FNYEAQ. The V segment lost 3 bases and the J segment 3 bases; nucleotides outside the gene matches: 9. Over 18 months, lack of ophthalmopathy progression marked Graves' hyperthyroidism as stable. Investigators excluded patients with uncontrolled infection, other autoimmune disease, pregnancy or lactation. A roughly 9.3 ml volume of fresh peripheral blood provided the PBMCs. This clonotype has ten or more counts. What it recognizes is unknown. Amplified TCR beta CDR3 regions came from RNA transcripts. First-round RT-PCR targeting the TCR CDR3 was performed with the HTBI primer set. Each CDR3 protein is one row after TCRdb ran MiXCR on the multiplex PCR reads. The data show 700,000 or so distinct CDR3 sequences, about a sixth seen once.

Study outcomes and limitations: The model foresaw ophthalmopathy a median roughly 6 months prior to onset.

This receptor was taken from a man between 18 and 35 years old with Graves' hyperthyroidism. The specimen sequenced was blood. The chain carries TRBV7-6 and TRBJ2-7; 9 positions match TRBD2. The CDR3: CASSFHSGTSFYEQYF. The CDR3 DNA follows: TGTGCCAGCAGCTTCCATTCGGGGACTAGCTTCTACGAGCAGTACTTC.